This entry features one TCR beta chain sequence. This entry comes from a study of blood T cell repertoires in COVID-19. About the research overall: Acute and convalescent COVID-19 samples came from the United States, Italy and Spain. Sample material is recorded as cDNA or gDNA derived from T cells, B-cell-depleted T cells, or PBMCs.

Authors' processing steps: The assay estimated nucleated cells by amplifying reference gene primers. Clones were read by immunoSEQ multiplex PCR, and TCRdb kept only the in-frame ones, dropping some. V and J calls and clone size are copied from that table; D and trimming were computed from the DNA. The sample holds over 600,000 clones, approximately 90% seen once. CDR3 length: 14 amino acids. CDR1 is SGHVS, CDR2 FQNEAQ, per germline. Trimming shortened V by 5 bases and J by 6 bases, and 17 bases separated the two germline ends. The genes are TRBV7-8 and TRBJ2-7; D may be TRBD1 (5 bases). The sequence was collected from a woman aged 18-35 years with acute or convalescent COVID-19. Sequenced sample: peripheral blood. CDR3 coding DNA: TGTGCCAGCAGCCCGCCCAGGGTTTATGGCGAGCAGTACTTC. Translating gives CASSPPRVYGEQYF.